Below, one T cell receptor (beta chain) is given with its context. Its antigen remains unidentified. Profiled with immunoSEQ multiplex PCR; TCRdb holds only in-frame clones, not every one. Among tens of thousands of clones, about 87% were seen once, and the ten largest hold less than 0.45%. This entry is derived from a study of graft-versus-host responses after intestinal transplantation. On the study more broadly: Anti-thymocyte globulin served as induction for all recipients, who then took tacrolimus and steroids for about three years. Study outcomes and limitations: GvH clonotypes were identified within recipient marrow, with a subset emerging first in ileum or blood. Graft-donor T cell macrochimerism coincided with high graft-versus-host to host-versus-graft clonal ratios in allografts.

The CDR3 consists of 17 residues. V shed 0 bases and J 7 bases; nucleotides not matched to a gene: 14. In germline, CDR1 is GTSNPN, CDR2 SVGIG (reference sequence). Sequencing was performed on unstimulated CD4+ T cells sorted from spleen or lymph node cells, taken before transplant. The receptor comes from a human donor who was the organ donor for an intestinal transplant. The V call is TRBV30, the J call TRBJ2-1, with TRBD1 matching 8 bases. CDR3 residues: CAWSVRLGPGGLNEQFF. The CDR3 DNA sequence: TGTGCCTGGAGTGTACGACTGGGGCCAGGGGGCTTGAATGAGCAGTTCTTC.